This T cell receptor beta chain was obtained from a study of CXCR3-negative and CXCR3-positive naive CD8 T cells (dated by TCRdb to about 2019). Background on the whole study: In total, approximately 130 million TRB reads were obtained, or roughly 1.5 +/- 0.3 million reads per library. Diversity and physicochemical repertoire analyses were performed on some eleven donors pooled from two independent experiments. The TRBV-TRBJ cluster analysis covered naive subsets from 5 donors and memory cells from 3 donors.

Turning to this clonotype: The target of this receptor is not known.

Each CD8+ T cell subset was flow-sorted in triplicate, with approximately 300,000 cells per subset placed directly into RLT lysis buffer. Naive CD8+ T cells were defined stringently as CD45RO-CCR7+CD27+CD95- to exclude memory contaminants. Peripheral blood mononuclear cells were isolated from buffy coats by standard density gradient centrifugation. Naive CXCR3-negative and CXCR3-positive CD8+ T cells were flow-sorted using a FACSAria III. Total RNA was extracted from sorted cells using an RNeasy Mini Kit. From a lookup of the germline V gene (reference sequence), CDR1 and CDR2 are SEHNR and FQNEAQ. The CDR3 runs 14 residues from the cysteine to the phenylalanine. Only the protein sequence is given. Sequenced on a NextSeq 550. The Human TCR Profiling Kit (MiLaboratory) was used to prepare UMI-labeled 5' RACE TRB cDNA libraries. cDNA synthesis used the entire amount of extracted RNA, and PCR amplification then used the entire amount of cDNA produced. The libraries were made side by side, with each library going through the same number of PCR cycles. The study's processing was this. About 53,000 +/- 9,400 unique UMI-labeled TRB cDNA molecules per library were extracted with MIGEC and MiXCR, with at least two reads per UMI required. On average, roughly 40,000 +/- 10,000 functional in-frame TRB CDR3 nucleotide clonotypes lacking stop codons were found per library. After downsampling to 5000 UMI-labeled TRB molecules per sample, diversity metrics, including normalized Shannon-Wiener and Chao1, were computed in VDJtools. VDJtools was used to calculate clonotype-size-weighted physicochemical properties of the central five CDR3 residues, namely interaction energy, strength, volume and Kidera factor 4. TCRdb reprocessed the reads into one record per CDR3 protein sequence, lacking DNA. TCRdb, rather than the study authors, made the V and J calls. This sample's table lists tens of thousands of distinct CDR3 sequences. 0.95% to 1.4% of the sample is in the top ten clones.

General conclusions and limits of the study: Comparably high repertoire diversity was found in both naive subsets, whereas much lower repertoire diversity was found in memory CD8+ T cells. Because CXCR3 expression was partially decreased after cryopreservation, freshly isolated PBMCs were used for most assays. Similar TRBV-TRBJ usage was shown by naive CXCR3-negative and CXCR3-positive cells from the same donor, whereas distinct patterns were shown by memory cells. Because surface CD5, which is linked to self-reactivity in mice, was comparable between the naive subsets, TCR interaction strength was also inferred from the physicochemical properties of TRB CDR3s. Compared with CXCR3-negative naive cells, CXCR3-positive naive cells had TRB CDR3s with higher hydrophobicity (lower Kidera factor 4), lower energy, and higher strength and volume indices.

The chain employs TRBV7-9 and TRBJ2-1; TCRdb gives TRBD1 as the D gene, but with no DNA this cannot be confirmed. This sequence originates from a human donor in good health. Some clones in this sample may be carry-over from other donors' samples. Material for sequencing was naive CXCR3- CD8+ T cells from blood. What the cell subset or site label conveys for this sample: CD45RO-CCR7+CD27+CD95- naive CD8+ T cells lacking CXCR3 (TNR3-). CDR3 loop: CASSLGTAYNEQFF.